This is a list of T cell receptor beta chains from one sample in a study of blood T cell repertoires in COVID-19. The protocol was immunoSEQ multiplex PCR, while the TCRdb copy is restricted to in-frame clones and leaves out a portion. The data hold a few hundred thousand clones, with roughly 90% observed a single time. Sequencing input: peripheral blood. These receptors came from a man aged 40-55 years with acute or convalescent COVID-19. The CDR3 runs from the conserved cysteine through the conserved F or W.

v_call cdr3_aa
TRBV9 CASSVPGNNEQFF
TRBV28 CASRIQGGLQPQHF
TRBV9 CASSVDGEDAQAFF
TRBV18 CASSYRGNTEAFF
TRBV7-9 CASSFLAGGETDTQYF
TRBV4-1 CASSQSLKGVPHGYTF
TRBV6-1 CASSERTGTWEQYF
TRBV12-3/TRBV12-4 CASGRLNTYEQYF
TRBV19 CASSTLAGQETQYF
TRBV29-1 CSVESGTSGRAYEQFF
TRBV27 CASSLTDVGQGEKLFF
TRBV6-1 CASSDRANSPLHF
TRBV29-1 CSVAFEGQETQYF
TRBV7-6 CASSLEQGESNQPQHF
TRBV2 CASSRDLGYEQYF
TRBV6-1 CASSEEGRGYTEAFF
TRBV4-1 CASSRTGFGYTF
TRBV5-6 CASSWNRGLGGNTIYF
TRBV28 CASSRLAGGAYEQYF
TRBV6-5 CASRQQPAISPLHF
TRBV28 CASSLSLWVRDIGDYSNQPQHF
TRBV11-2 CASSLVAGTYNEQFF
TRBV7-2 CASSLARTGSYGYTF
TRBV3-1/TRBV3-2 CASSQVAGALETQYF
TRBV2 CASSAWAMNTEAFF
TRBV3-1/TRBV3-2 CASSRGLAVRNLEQYF
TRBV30 CAWSVWRDGYTF
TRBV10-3 CAISLAGDEQFF
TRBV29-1 CSVEAGGYEQYF
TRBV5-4 CASSLTRAVNTEAFF
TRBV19 CASSIAGGDYEQYF
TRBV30 CAWSVGQNYGYTF
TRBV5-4 CASSLGGQSNYGYTF
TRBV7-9 CASSLAREYEQYF
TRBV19 CASSIRGESTEAFF
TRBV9 CASSVDGRPDDEQFF
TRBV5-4 CASSSKKLQGSGNTIYF
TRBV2 CASSLRTGGVGGSTGELFF
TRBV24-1 CATSDPVSTEAFF
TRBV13 CASSLATPGQLGGYTF
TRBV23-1 CASSQSEERNRGRGNEQFF
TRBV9 CASSVTSPSDEQFF
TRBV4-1 CASSQDPWTEGTNTGELFF
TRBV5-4 CASTTDRGTEAFF
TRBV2 CASSGGRGFVANEKLFF
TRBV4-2 CASSQVVQGEQFF
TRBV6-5 CASSSEAQGSYEQYF
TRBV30 CAWTTGGYGYTF
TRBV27 CASSLVSRQPQHF
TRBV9 CASSLGLAGPGELFF
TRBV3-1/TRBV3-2 CASSRTGSGETQYF
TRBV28 CASSLIGRAGNTIYF
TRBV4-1 CASSQAGGREAFF
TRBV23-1 CASSQSAVTQYF